This T cell receptor beta chain was sequenced in a study of cytomegalovirus exposure and HLA in healthy donors. In the study overall: Among the roughly 400 genotyped donors, 70% to 90% were placed in the Caucasian-associated ancestry cluster. Study observations and caveats: In vitro checks showed that a few CMV-associated chains really do target CMV antigens. Immune exposure information comprised only CMV serostatus. Later, an analysis found that common viral pathogens appeared to be linked with several of the most significant clusters.

A multiplex PCR was run with 60 Vbeta primers and 13 Jbeta primers. TCRdb keeps only in-frame clones here, not all; method: immunoSEQ multiplex PCR. The repertoire holds some 110,000 clones, with over 60% as singletons. As concerns this clone: Its antigen is undetermined.

Germline CDR1 reads GTSNPN; CDR2 reads SVGIG (reference sequence). CDR3 length: 13 residues. V lost 0 bases to trimming and J lost 4 bases, with 9 bases between them. The rearrangement joins TRBV30 to TRBJ1-2; maybe TRBD1 (5 bases). This sequence originates from a man aged 55 to 70 in good health and CMV-seropositive. The specimen was PBMCs. The CDR3 bases are TGTGCCTGGAGTGTACTTCAGGGCTATGGCTACACCTTC. This gives the protein CAWSVLQGYGYTF.